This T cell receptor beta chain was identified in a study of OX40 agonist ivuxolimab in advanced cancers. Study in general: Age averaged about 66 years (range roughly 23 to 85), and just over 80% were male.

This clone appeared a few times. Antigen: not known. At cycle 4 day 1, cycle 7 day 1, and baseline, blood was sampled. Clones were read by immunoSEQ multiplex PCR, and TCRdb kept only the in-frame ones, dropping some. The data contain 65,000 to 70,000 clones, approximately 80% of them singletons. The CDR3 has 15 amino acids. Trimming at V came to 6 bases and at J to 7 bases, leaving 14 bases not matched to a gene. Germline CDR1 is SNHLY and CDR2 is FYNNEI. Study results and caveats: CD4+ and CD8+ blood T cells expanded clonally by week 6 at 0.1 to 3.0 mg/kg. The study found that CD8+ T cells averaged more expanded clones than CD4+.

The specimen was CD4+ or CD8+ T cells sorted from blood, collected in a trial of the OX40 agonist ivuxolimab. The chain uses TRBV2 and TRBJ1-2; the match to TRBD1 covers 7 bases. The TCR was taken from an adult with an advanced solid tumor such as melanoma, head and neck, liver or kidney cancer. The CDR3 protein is CASSEPTGVAGGYTF. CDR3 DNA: TGTGCCAGCAGCGAACCCACAGGGGTGGCGGGTGGCTACACCTTC.